The 10 T cell receptor beta chains below were found in one sample sequenced in a study of T cell repertoires in cytomegalovirus infection. These receptors have no identified antigens. TCRdb re-called the reads with MiXCR, one entry per CDR3 protein. The sample holds approximately 300,000 distinct CDR3 sequences, 29% seen once. The specimen was cultured PBMCs, collected from culture after CMV antigen stimulation. Receptor source: a human donor in good health (CMV status not recorded). Some clones in this sample may be carry-over from other donors' samples.

This clonotype was counted only a few times. V gene TRBV11-2 combines with J gene TRBJ1-2; 7 bases agree with TRBD1. V shed 2 bases, J shed 6 bases, and the junction held 6 bases outside the gene matches. Germline V gene data show CDR1 as SGHAT and CDR2 as FQNNGV. The CDR3 runs to 14 residues. CDR3 loop: CASSLTRGQHGYTF. The CDR3 region has the DNA TGTGCCAGCAGCTTAACCAGGGGACAGCATGGCTACACCTTC. Variable domain in full (rest from reference TRBV11-2 and TRBJ1-2): EAGVAQSPRYKIIEKRQSVAFWCNPISGHATLYWYQQILGQGPKLLIQFQNNGVVDDSQLPKDRFSAERLKGVDSTLKIQPAKLEDSAVYLCASSLTRGQHGYTFGSGTRLTVV.

In its sample, this clonotype was seen a few times. The chain joins TRBV5-6 to TRBJ2-2; TRBD1 matches at 8 bases. Germline lookup yields CDR1 SGHDT and CDR2 YYEEEE. This CDR3 has 15 residues. The V segment lost 3 bases and the J segment 3 bases; nucleotides outside the gene matches: 4. DNA of the CDR3: TGTGCCAGCAGCTCCGGGACAGGACACACCGGGGAGCTGTTTTTT. It is translated as CASSSGTGHTGELFF.

The chain employs TRBV12-3 or TRBV12-4 and TRBJ1-5; D might be TRBD1 (5 bases). V was trimmed by 4 bases and J by 10 bases, leaving 14 bases between them. This CDR3 is 13 amino acids long. The CDR3 sequence: CASSSGQVSPQHF. The CDR3 DNA follows: TGTGCCAGCAGTTCTGGACAAGTCAGCCCCCAGCATTTT.

This clonotype was seen ten or more times. The CDR3 protein is CASSGRSGTGSSGANVLTF. The CDR3 DNA reads as TGTGCCAGCAGCGGAAGAAGCGGGACAGGGAGCTCTGGGGCCAACGTCCTGACTTTC. V is TRBV7-9 and J is TRBJ2-6; TRBD1 matches at 9 bases. The CDR3 totals 19 residues. Trimming took 5 bases from V and 0 from J; bases not matched to a gene: 11. From germline, CDR1 is SEHNR and CDR2 FQNEAQ (reference sequence).

The rearrangement joins TRBV30 to TRBJ2-7, with D perhaps TRBD1 (6 bases). There are 14 residues in the CDR3. Trimming pared 4 bases from V and 0 bases from J, leaving 13 bases between. Germline CDR1 is GTSNPN and CDR2 is SVGIG (reference sequence). The CDR3 protein is CAWMGQGSSYEQYF. In DNA form, the CDR3 reads TGTGCCTGGATGGGCCAGGGGAGCTCCTACGAGCAGTACTTC.

The chain employs TRBV5-4 and TRBJ2-1; D gene unclear. Trimming cost V 4 bases and J 8 bases, with 19 bases left between them. Germline loops: CDR1 SGHNT, CDR2 YYREEE (reference sequence). The CDR3 spans 15 residues. CDR3 nucleotide sequence: TGTGCCAGCAGCCGGTATCCGTTGGGGATCGATGAGCAGTTCTTC. Protein sequence: CASSRYPLGIDEQFF. The full variable domain, with the rest looked up from reference TRBV5-4 and TRBJ2-1, is ETGVTQSPTHLIKTRGQQVTLRCSSQSGHNTVSWYQQALGQGPQFIFQYYREEENGRGNFPPRFSGLQFPNYSSELNVNALELDDSALYLCASSRYPLGIDEQFFGPGTRLTVL.

This clonotype was counted a few times. The chain is built from TRBV7-9 and TRBJ1-2, with no clear D. The CDR3 is 14 residues long. Trimming took 1 base from V and 8 from J, leaving 14 bases between them. CDR1 and CDR2 (germline): SEHNR, FQNEAQ (reference sequence). CDR3 DNA: TGTGCCAGCAGCTTAGTGGGCCGGGTGAGAGGCTACACCTTC. Amino acid sequence: CASSLVGRVRGYTF. The complete variable domain, with remaining parts taken from reference TRBV7-9 and TRBJ1-2, reads DTGVSQNPRHKITKRGQNVTFRCDPISEHNRLYWYRQTLGQGPEFLTYFQNEAQLEKSRLLSDRFSAERPKGSFSTLEIQRTEQGDSAMYLCASSLVGRVRGYTFGSGTRLTVV.

This clonotype came up a few times. The CDR3 reads CASTPTPDLGGELFF. The CDR3 region has the DNA TGTGCCAGCACCCCTACCCCGGATTTGGGCGGGGAGCTGTTTTTT. The chain carries TRBV2 and TRBJ2-2, with D unclear. Germline CDR1 SNHLY, CDR2 FYNNEI. The CDR3 has 15 amino acids. V was pared by 7 bases and J by 7 bases, with 19 bases between.

The genes are TRBV15 and TRBJ2-7; tentatively, D is TRBD2 (6 bases). V dropped 0 bases and J dropped 3 bases, with 9 bases sitting between them. Germline CDR1 and CDR2: LNHNV and YYDKDF (reference sequence). The CDR3 contains 14 residues. The CDR3 region is CATSRDDGGYEQYF. CDR3 coding DNA: TGTGCCACCAGCAGAGACGACGGGGGCTACGAGCAGTACTTC.

This clonotype occurred a few times. The chain joins TRBV12-3 or TRBV12-4 to TRBJ2-7; 9 bases are shared with TRBD1. There are 16 residues in the CDR3. The trim removed 1 base at V and 1 base at J, leaving 5 bases unmatched. CDR3 bases: TGTGCCAGCAGTTTAGTCCCGGGACAGGGTTCCTACGAGCAGTACTTC. Protein: CASSLVPGQGSYEQYF.